Below, 30 T cell receptor beta chains from the same sample are listed, as sequenced in a study of patients and donors after allogeneic stem cell transplantation. Via MiXCR, TCRdb re-called the RT-PCR reads, giving one row per CDR3 protein. Of about 100,000 distinct CDR3 sequences in the sample, 35% to 45% were seen once. The sample was blood, either unsorted or a sorted T cell fraction (not recorded which). Receptors originate from a human donor who was either an allogeneic HSCT recipient or a stem cell or donor lymphocyte infusion donor (not recorded which). It is not recorded whose cells these are; they may come from a transplant donor.

At least ten counts were recorded for this clonotype. The V gene is TRBV20-1, the J gene TRBJ1-1; 7 nucleotides line up with TRBD1. The CDR3 runs 12 residues. CDR1 is DFQATT, CDR2 SNEGSKA, per germline (reference sequence). Unmatched junction bases numbered 3, after V lost 3 bases and J lost 5 bases. The DNA of the CDR3 is TGCAGTGCTAGCAGGGGGGGGACTGAAGCTTTCTTT. It specifies CSASRGGTEAFF.

This clonotype was detected a few times. The V and J genes are TRBV12-3 or TRBV12-4 and TRBJ1-3; D unresolved. V was cut by 7 bases and J by 4 bases, with 11 bases left in between. CDR3 length equals 13 residues. The CDR3 sequence is CASIGRAGNTIYF. The CDR3, as DNA: TGTGCCAGCATAGGACGTGCGGGAAACACCATATATTTT.

This clonotype came up a few times. V usage is TRBV7-9 and J usage is TRBJ2-3; TRBD2 might be the D (7 bases). CDR1 SEHNR and CDR2 FQNEAQ come from the germline V gene (reference sequence). The CDR3 has 13 amino acids. V lost 8 bases to trimming and J lost 7 bases, with 16 bases between them. This CDR3 reads CASLQGGTNTQYF. The CDR3 nucleotides are TGTGCCAGCTTACAGGGAGGGACCAATACGCAGTATTTT. The variable domain in full, completed from reference TRBV7-9 and TRBJ2-3, reads DTGVSQNPRHKITKRGQNVTFRCDPISEHNRLYWYRQTLGQGPEFLTYFQNEAQLEKSRLLSDRFSAERPKGSFSTLEIQRTEQGDSAMYLCASLQGGTNTQYFGPGTRLTVL.

This chain uses TRBV24-1 with TRBJ2-7; 8 nucleotides line up with TRBD1. From germline, CDR1 is KGHDR and CDR2 SFDVKD. This CDR3 region has 13 residues. With V trimmed by 5 bases and J by 5 bases, 4 bases remained unmatched. As DNA, the CDR3 is TGTGCCACCAGTGCGAGACAGGGGCACGAGCAGTACTTC. The encoded protein is CATSARQGHEQYF.

This clonotype came up a few times. The chain links TRBV20-1 to TRBJ2-3; 14 positions agree with TRBD2. V gave up 0 bases and J gave up 2 bases; unmatched junction bases: 13. Germline-derived CDR1 and CDR2 are DFQATT and SNEGSKA (reference sequence). CDR3 size: 20 residues. In DNA form, the CDR3 reads TGCAGTGCTAGAGATAGTCCGAGACTAGCGGGAGGGCCATTCACAGATACGCAGTATTTT. Its protein product is CSARDSPRLAGGPFTDTQYF.

A remark on this clonotype: An end of the junction differs from the germline gene, which may be a read error. This chain links TRBV10-3 with TRBJ1-2; TRBD1 is a possible D gene (5 bases). Germline CDR1 is ENHRY and CDR2 is SYGVKD. This CDR3 spans 15 amino acids. CDR3 region: CAISEQGPANYGYTF. CDR3 sequence (DNA): TGTGCGATCAGTGAGCAGGGCCCCGCTAACTATGGCTACACCTTC.

The V call is TRBV20-1, the J call TRBJ1-2; D may be TRBD1 (5 bases). V gave up 3 bases and J gave up 6 bases, with 20 bases separating them. The CDR3 runs to 15 residues. Germline V gene data show CDR1 as DFQATT and CDR2 as SNEGSKA (reference sequence). This CDR3 reads CSARTEAKPGNGYTF. CDR3 nucleotide sequence: TGCAGTGCTAGGACAGAGGCGAAACCTGGAAATGGCTACACCTTC.

The V gene is TRBV2, the J gene TRBJ2-1; perhaps TRBD2 as D (5 bases). Trimming removed 6 bases at V and 0 bases at J, with 21 bases between. The CDR3 is 18 amino acids. Per the germline V gene, CDR1 is SNHLY and CDR2 is FYNNEI. DNA of the CDR3: TGTGCCAGCAGAGGCCTTGGGTTAGCGAGGCCCTCCTACAATGAGCAGTTCTTC. Translation: CASRGLGLARPSYNEQFF.

The chain combines TRBV15 with TRBJ2-1; D may be TRBD1 or TRBD2 (5 bases each). CDR3 length: 12 amino acids. Trimming took 5 bases from V and 8 from J, leaving 10 bases between them. CDR1 LNHNV and CDR2 YYDKDF come from the germline V gene (reference sequence). The CDR3 nucleotides are TGTGCCACCAGCGGGGGTGGCGATGAGCAGTTCTTC. It translates to CATSGGGDEQFF.

This clonotype was counted only a few times. The rearrangement uses TRBV6-5 and TRBJ2-3, with a weak D call TRBD2 (6 bases). The CDR3 contains 13 residues. The germline gives CDR1 MNHEY, CDR2 SVGAGI. V was shortened by 2 bases and J by 4 bases, with 7 bases between the two germline ends. The CDR3 region is CASSYGGSDTQYF. The CDR3 nucleotides read TGTGCCAGCAGTTACGGGGGGTCAGATACGCAGTATTTT.

The chain carries TRBV2 and TRBJ2-3; D is undetermined. CDR1 and CDR2 (germline): SNHLY, FYNNEI. V lost 7 bases and J 1 base, leaving 6 bases between the germline ends. The CDR3 runs to 12 residues. The CDR3 sequence is CASTGGTDTQYF. DNA for the CDR3: TGTGCCAGCACGGGCGGCACAGATACGCAGTATTTT.

This rearrangement joins TRBV12-5 to TRBJ2-1; 10 bases map to TRBD2. This CDR3 is built from 17 residues. Germline V gene lookup returns CDR1 LGHNT and CDR2 FRNRAP. V gave up 0 bases and J gave up 5 bases; unmatched junction bases: 7. In nucleotides, the CDR3 is TGTGCTAGTGGTTTGGTACTTCTAGCGGGAGTAAACAATGAGCAGTTCTTC. Protein product: CASGLVLLAGVNNEQFF.

This clonotype has only a few counts. V is TRBV7-2 and J is TRBJ2-1; D is ambiguous. CDR3 size: 12 residues. Trimming took off 1 base at V and 9 bases at J, with 7 bases between the two ends. Per the germline V gene, CDR1 is SGHTA and CDR2 is FQGNSA. The CDR3 coding sequence is TGTGCCAGCAGCTTAGACGGTGGTGAGCAGTTCTTC. It translates to CASSLDGGEQFF.

This clonotype has only a few counts. The chain recombines TRBV5-1 with TRBJ1-1; the D is unclear. Trimming removed 7 bases from V and 5 bases from J, with 21 bases in between. CDR1 is SGHRS and CDR2 is YFSETQ in the germline V gene. The CDR3 sequence is 15 residues long. CDR3 in amino acids: CASSLSGPRLTEAFF. In DNA form, the CDR3 reads TGCGCCAGCTCACTATCCGGGCCCAGACTTACTGAAGCTTTCTTT.

This clonotype is labeled medium-sized. The V call is TRBV7-9, the J call TRBJ1-3; D is unresolved. The CDR3 consists of 14 residues. The V gene's germline CDR1 is SEHNR and CDR2 FQNEAQ (reference sequence). Trimming cost V 5 bases and J 0 bases, with 8 bases left between them. CDR3 DNA: TGTGCCAGCAGCCGACGCCTCTCTGGAAACACCATATATTTT. Protein sequence: CASSRRLSGNTIYF. The whole variable domain, filled in from reference TRBV7-9 and TRBJ1-3, reads DTGVSQNPRHKITKRGQNVTFRCDPISEHNRLYWYRQTLGQGPEFLTYFQNEAQLEKSRLLSDRFSAERPKGSFSTLEIQRTEQGDSAMYLCASSRRLSGNTIYFGEGSWLTVV.

This clonotype was recorded many times. The CDR3 loop reads CASSLGAISGNQPQHF. Written as DNA, the CDR3 is TGTGCCAGCAGCTTGGGTGCCATTTCGGGCAATCAGCCCCAGCATTTT. The rearrangement joins TRBV7-9 to TRBJ1-5; no definite D call. V lost 3 bases and J lost 2, with 14 bases in between. Germline V gives CDR1 SEHNR, CDR2 FQNEAQ (reference sequence). The length of the CDR3 is 16 residues.

The chain carries TRBV5-6 and TRBJ1-1; D is perhaps TRBD1 (5 bases). CDR3 size: 13 residues. Germline V gene sequence: CDR1 SGHDT, CDR2 YYEEEE. The V gene lost 0 bases and the J gene lost 4 bases, with 7 bases spanning the gap. CDR3 bases: TGTGCCAGCAGCTTGGGGGGACCCACTGAAGCTTTCTTT. It codes for CASSLGGPTEAFF.

In nucleotides, the CDR3 is TGTGCCAGCAGCTTAGTTCCTGCAGGAGGTTTCACAGATACGCAGTATTTT. Amino acids: CASSLVPAGGFTDTQYF. The J gene is TRBJ2-3, the V gene TRBV7-9, with D possibly being TRBD2 (5 bases). The CDR3 consists of 17 residues. Trimming shortened V by 1 base and J by 2 bases, and 16 bases separated the two germline ends. Germline assignment: CDR1 SEHNR and CDR2 FQNEAQ (reference sequence). Based on the CDR3 plus reference TRBV7-9 and TRBJ2-3, the full variable domain is DTGVSQNPRHKITKRGQNVTFRCDPISEHNRLYWYRQTLGQGPEFLTYFQNEAQLEKSRLLSDRFSAERPKGSFSTLEIQRTEQGDSAMYLCASSLVPAGGFTDTQYFGPGTRLTVL.

This clonotype was detected only a few times. This rearrangement joins TRBV20-1 to TRBJ1-2, with a tentative D call TRBD1 (5 bases). Germline CDR1 DFQATT, CDR2 SNEGSKA (reference sequence). The CDR3 is 13 amino acids. Trimming removed 1 base from V and 2 bases from J, with 8 bases in between. The CDR3 region has the DNA TGCAGTGCTAGAGGGCCAGGGAACTATGGCTACACCTTC. Amino acid sequence: CSARGPGNYGYTF.

The rearrangement joins TRBV29-1 to TRBJ1-1, with a weak D call TRBD1 (5 bases). V was trimmed by 3 bases and J by 13 bases, leaving 18 bases between them. The CDR3 is 12 residues long. CDR1 is SQVTM, CDR2 ANQGSEA, per germline. The CDR3 here is CSVDAGFRVSFF. CDR3 in DNA: TGCAGCGTTGACGCGGGTTTCAGGGTGAGTTTCTTT.

The rearrangement uses TRBV4-2 and TRBJ2-7, with 11 bases lining up with TRBD2. This CDR3 has 14 residues. Germline CDR1 reads LGHNA; CDR2 reads YNFKEQ. V lost 4 bases, J lost 6 bases, and 5 bases stayed unmatched. This CDR3 is CASSRGLAVSEQYF. The CDR3 coding sequence is TGTGCCAGCAGCCGGGGACTAGCGGTGAGCGAGCAGTACTTC.

The V gene is TRBV20-1, the J gene TRBJ2-7; D might be TRBD1 or TRBD2, each matching 5 bases. The V end lost 2 bases, the J end lost 2 bases, and 10 bases lay between the germline ends. CDR3 length equals 13 residues. From germline, CDR1 is DFQATT and CDR2 SNEGSKA (reference sequence). For the CDR3, the DNA is TGCAGTGCTAGAAGGGACCCCACCTACGAGCAGTACTTC. This encodes CSARRDPTYEQYF.

This rearrangement joins TRBV4-3 to TRBJ2-7; unclear D gene. This CDR3 has 14 residues. Per germline, CDR1 LGHNA and CDR2 YSLEER. Trimming left V 4 bases short and J 0 bases short, with 10 bases between. The CDR3 nucleotides are TGCGCCAGCAGCCGGGATGGCCTCTCCTACGAGCAGTACTTC. It translates to CASSRDGLSYEQYF.

The V gene is TRBV5-1, the J gene TRBJ1-2; a possible D gene is TRBD1 (6 bases). Per the germline V gene, CDR1 is SGHRS and CDR2 is YFSETQ. This CDR3 is 14 amino acids long. V was trimmed by 1 base and J by 1 base, leaving 8 bases between them. In nucleotides, the CDR3 is TGCGCCAGCAGCTTGACAGGGATTAACTATGGCTACACCTTC. Translated: CASSLTGINYGYTF.

This clonotype occurred a few times. This chain links TRBV12-3 or TRBV12-4 with TRBJ1-4; D uncertain. Trimming took off 6 bases at V and 11 bases at J, with 19 bases between the two ends. The CDR3 totals 14 residues. The CDR3 nucleotides read TGTGCCAGCAGACCCACATCGGGCTACCGCAAACTGTTTTTT. It translates to CASRPTSGYRKLFF.

This chain connects TRBV20-1 to TRBJ2-3; D not certain. The CDR3 covers 12 residues. The germline gives CDR1 DFQATT, CDR2 SNEGSKA (reference sequence). V was shortened by 1 base and J by 6 bases, with 8 bases between the two germline ends. CDR3 coding DNA: TGCAGTGCTAGAGCTGGATCTGATACGCAGTATTTT. It translates to CSARAGSDTQYF.

The J gene is TRBJ1-5, the V gene TRBV12-3 or TRBV12-4; possible D gene TRBD1, 6 bases. The CDR3 sequence is 17 residues long. V lost 6 bases to trimming and J lost 4 bases, with 22 bases between them. CDR3 DNA: TGTGCCAGCAGCTCTCCGGGACACCGAGTAGGTAATCAGCCCCAGCATTTT. This codes for CASSSPGHRVGNQPQHF.

V usage is TRBV20-1 and J usage is TRBJ2-7; D possibly corresponds to TRBD1 (6 bases). Germline V gene sequence: CDR1 DFQATT, CDR2 SNEGSKA (reference sequence). V was cut by 6 bases and J by 2 bases, with 14 bases left in between. The CDR3 covers 13 residues. As DNA, the CDR3 is TGCAGTGCGCAGGACAGATTTACCTACGAGCAGTACTTC. Translation gives CSAQDRFTYEQYF.

The genes are TRBV27 and TRBJ1-4; 7 nucleotides align to TRBD1. CDR1 is MNHEY and CDR2 is SMNVEV in the germline V gene (reference sequence). V lost 5 bases to trimming and J lost 3 bases; unmatched junction nucleotides: 9. This CDR3 contains 16 residues. The CDR3 loop reads CASSPTGLFANEKLFF. In DNA form, the CDR3 reads TGTGCCAGCAGTCCGACAGGGTTATTCGCTAATGAAAAACTGTTTTTT.

The genes are TRBV10-2 and TRBJ1-2; D ambiguous. V gave up 2 bases and J gave up 6 bases, with 10 bases separating them. The CDR3 runs 13 residues. In germline, CDR1 is WSHSY, CDR2 SAAADI. CDR3 sequence (DNA): TGCGCCAGCAGTGAGAGGTCGGTGAATGGCTACACCTTC. Residues: CASSERSVNGYTF.